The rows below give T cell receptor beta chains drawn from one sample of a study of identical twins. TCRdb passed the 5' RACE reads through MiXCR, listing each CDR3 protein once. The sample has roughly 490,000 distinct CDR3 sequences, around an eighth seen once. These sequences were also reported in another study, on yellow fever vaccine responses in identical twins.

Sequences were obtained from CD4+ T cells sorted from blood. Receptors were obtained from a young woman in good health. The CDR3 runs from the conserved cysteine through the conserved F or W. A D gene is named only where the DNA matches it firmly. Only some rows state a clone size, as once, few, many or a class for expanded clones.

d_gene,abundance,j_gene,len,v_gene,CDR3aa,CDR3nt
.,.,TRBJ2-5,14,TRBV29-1,CSVEEGRGGETQYF,TGCAGCGTTGAAGAAGGTCGGGGTGGGGAGACCCAGTACTTC
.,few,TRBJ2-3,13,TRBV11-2,CASSLTAIDTQYF,TGTGCCAGCAGTTTGACGGCCATAGATACGCAGTATTTT
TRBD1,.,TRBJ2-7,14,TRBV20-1,CSARDRTGVYEQYF,TGCAGTGCTAGAGATCGGACAGGGGTATACGAGCAGTACTTC
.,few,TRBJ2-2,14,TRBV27,CASRDPTTTGELFF,TGTGCCAGCAGGGATCCAACAACAACCGGGGAGCTGTTTTTT
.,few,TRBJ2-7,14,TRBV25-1,CASSEFGQSYEQYF,TGTGCCAGCAGTGAATTCGGGCAGTCCTACGAGCAGTACTTC
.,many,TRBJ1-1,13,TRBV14,CASSNTGYTEAFF,TGTGCCAGCAGCAACACGGGGTACACTGAAGCTTTCTTT
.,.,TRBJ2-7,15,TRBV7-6,CASSLGGANSYEQYF,TGTGCCAGCAGCTTAGGAGGGGCCAACTCCTACGAGCAGTACTTC
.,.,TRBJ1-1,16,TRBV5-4,CASSLFGRGGRTEAFF,TGTGCCAGCAGCTTGTTTGGTCGAGGGGGGCGAACTGAAGCTTTCTTT
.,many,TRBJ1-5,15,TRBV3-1,CASSQGQLTNQPQHF,TGTGCCAGCAGCCAAGGACAGCTTACCAATCAGCCCCAGCATTTT
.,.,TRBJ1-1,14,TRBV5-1,CASSFSSSPTEAFF,TGCGCCAGCAGCTTTTCTAGCTCCCCCACTGAAGCTTTCTTT
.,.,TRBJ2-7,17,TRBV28,CASSSPQRAFSSYEQYF,TGTGCCAGCAGTTCGCCACAGCGGGCTTTTAGCTCCTACGAGCAGTACTTC
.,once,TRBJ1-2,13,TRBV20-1,CSAREASNYGYTF,TGCAGTGCTAGAGAAGCTTCTAACTATGGCTACACCTTC
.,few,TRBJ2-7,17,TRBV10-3,CAISESAGPTPKYEQYF,TGTGCCATCAGTGAGTCAGCAGGACCAACCCCAAAATACGAGCAGTACTTC
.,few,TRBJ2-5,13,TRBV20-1,CSVPGTDQETQYF,TGCAGTGTCCCCGGGACGGACCAAGAGACCCAGTACTTC
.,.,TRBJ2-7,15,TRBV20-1,CSAQRPGRFSYEQYF,TGCAGTGCCCAACGCCCGGGACGCTTCTCCTACGAGCAGTACTTC
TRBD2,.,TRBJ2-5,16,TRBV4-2,CASSQSSGSGQETQYF,TGTGCCAGCAGCCAATCTAGCGGGAGTGGCCAAGAGACCCAGTACTTC
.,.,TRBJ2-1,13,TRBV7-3,CASSLTRSNEQFF,TGTGCCAGCAGCTTAACTAGGAGCAATGAGCAGTTCTTC
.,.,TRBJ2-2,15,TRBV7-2,CASSLAGRRTGELFF,TGTGCCAGCAGCTTAGCCGGCCGTCGGACCGGGGAGCTGTTTTTT
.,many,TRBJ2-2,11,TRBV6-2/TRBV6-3,CASSRREELFF,TGTGCCAGCAGTCGCCGGGAGGAGCTGTTTTTT
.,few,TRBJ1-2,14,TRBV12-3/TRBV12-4,CATSTWTLNYGYTF,TGTGCCACATCAACTTGGACCCTTAACTATGGCTACACCTTC
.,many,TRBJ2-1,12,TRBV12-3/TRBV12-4,CASTSRVNEQFF,TGTGCCAGCACCTCCCGCGTAAATGAGCAGTTCTTC
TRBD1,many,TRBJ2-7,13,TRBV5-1,CASSRQGKVEQYF,TGCGCCAGCAGCCGACAGGGAAAAGTCGAGCAGTACTTC
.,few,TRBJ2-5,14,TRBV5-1,CASSLVGFQETQYF,TGCGCCAGCAGCTTGGTGGGGTTCCAAGAGACCCAGTACTTC
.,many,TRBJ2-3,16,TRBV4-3,CASSQALVGSADTQYF,TGCGCCAGCAGCCAAGCTTTGGTCGGGAGTGCAGATACGCAGTATTTT
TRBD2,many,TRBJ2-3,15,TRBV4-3,CASSQASGTGDTQYF,TGCGCCAGCAGCCAAGCTAGCGGGACCGGAGATACGCAGTATTTT
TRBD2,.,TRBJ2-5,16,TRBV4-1,CASSQVERDPGGTQYF,TGCGCCAGCAGCCAAGTAGAGCGGGACCCTGGTGGGACCCAGTACTTC
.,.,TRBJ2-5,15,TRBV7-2,CASSLENLGSETQYF,TGTGCCAGCAGCTTAGAAAACCTGGGGTCGGAGACCCAGTACTTC
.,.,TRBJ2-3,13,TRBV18,CASSPLGGDTQYF,TGTGCCAGCTCACCCCTGGGAGGAGATACGCAGTATTTT
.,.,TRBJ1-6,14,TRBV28,CASSTSSYNSPLHF,TGTGCCAGCAGTACTAGCTCCTATAATTCACCCCTCCACTTT
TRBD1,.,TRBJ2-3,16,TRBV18,CASSPGTGVPEDTQYF,TGTGCCAGCTCACCTGGGACAGGGGTTCCAGAGGATACGCAGTATTTT
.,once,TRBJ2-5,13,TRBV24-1,CATSDFPRETQYF,TGTGCCACCAGTGATTTCCCCCGAGAGACCCAGTACTTC
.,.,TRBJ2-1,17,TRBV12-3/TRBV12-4,CASTAVSSRGAYNEQFF,TGTGCCAGCACCGCAGTCAGCTCCAGAGGGGCCTACAATGAGCAGTTCTTC
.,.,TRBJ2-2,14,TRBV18,CASSPRKDTGELFF,TGTGCCAGCTCACCTCGCAAGGACACCGGGGAGCTGTTTTTT
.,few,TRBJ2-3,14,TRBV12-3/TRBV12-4,CASTFRIGTDTQYF,TGTGCCAGTACATTCCGTATAGGCACAGATACGCAGTATTTT
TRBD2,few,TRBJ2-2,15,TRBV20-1,CSARDIERGTGELFF,TGCAGTGCTAGAGATATCGAGCGGGGCACCGGGGAGCTGTTTTTT
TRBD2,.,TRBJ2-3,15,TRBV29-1,CSVGPAGGGTDTQYF,TGCAGCGTTGGGCCAGCGGGAGGAGGCACAGATACGCAGTATTTT
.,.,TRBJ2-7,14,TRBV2,CASTSSVFSYEQYF,TGTGCCAGCACCTCCTCGGTGTTTTCCTACGAGCAGTACTTC
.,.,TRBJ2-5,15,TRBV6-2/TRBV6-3,CASTNGDGPQETQYF,TGTGCCAGCACGAATGGAGACGGACCCCAAGAGACCCAGTACTTC
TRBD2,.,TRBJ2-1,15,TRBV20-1,CSARLLAGGYNEQFF,TGCAGTGCTAGACTACTAGCGGGGGGCTACAATGAGCAGTTCTTC
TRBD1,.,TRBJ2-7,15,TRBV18,CASSLRDRGGYEQYF,TGTGCCAGCTCACTCCGGGACAGGGGCGGGTACGAGCAGTACTTC
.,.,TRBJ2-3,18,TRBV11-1,CASSSTIQGKAGTDTQYF,TGTGCCAGCAGCTCAACCATCCAAGGCAAGGCGGGCACAGATACGCAGTATTTT
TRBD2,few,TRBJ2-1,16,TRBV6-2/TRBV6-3,CASSYVGLAASNEQFF,TGTGCCAGCAGTTACGTAGGACTAGCGGCCTCCAATGAGCAGTTCTTC
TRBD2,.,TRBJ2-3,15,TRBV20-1,CSARRTSGAGDTQYF,TGCAGTGCTAGACGGACTAGCGGCGCGGGAGATACGCAGTATTTT
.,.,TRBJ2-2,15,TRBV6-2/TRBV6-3,CAIKRGGSNTGELFF,TGTGCCATCAAACGAGGGGGTTCAAACACCGGGGAGCTGTTTTTT
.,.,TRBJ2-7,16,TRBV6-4,CASSDSLLQGNYEQYF,TGTGCCAGCAGTGACTCCCTCCTCCAGGGAAACTACGAGCAGTACTTC
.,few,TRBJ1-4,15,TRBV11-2,CASSLDGRAGEKLFF,TGTGCCAGCAGCTTAGATGGCAGGGCGGGAGAAAAACTGTTTTTT
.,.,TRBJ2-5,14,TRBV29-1,CSVTPGSNQETQYF,TGCAGCGTAACACCAGGTTCCAATCAAGAGACCCAGTACTTC
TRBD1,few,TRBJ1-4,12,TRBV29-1,CSAGQGDEKLFF,TGCAGCGCGGGACAGGGTGATGAAAAACTGTTTTTT
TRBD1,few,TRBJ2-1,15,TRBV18,CASSPGQTSYNEQFF,TGTGCCAGCTCACCGGGACAGACATCCTACAATGAGCAGTTCTTC
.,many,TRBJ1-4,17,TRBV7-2,CASSLAGAGTTNEKLFF,TGTGCCAGCAGCTTAGCGGGGGCGGGAACAACTAATGAAAAACTGTTTTTT
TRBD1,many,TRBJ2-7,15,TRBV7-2,CASRIGQGYFYEQYF,TGTGCCAGCAGGATAGGACAGGGATATTTCTACGAGCAGTACTTC
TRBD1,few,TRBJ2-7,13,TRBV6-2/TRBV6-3,CASNGQGGHEQYF,TGTGCCAGCAACGGACAGGGGGGCCACGAGCAGTACTTC
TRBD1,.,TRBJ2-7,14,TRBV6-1,CASRQGPTGGEQYF,TGTGCCAGCAGACAAGGGCCGACAGGGGGCGAGCAGTACTTC
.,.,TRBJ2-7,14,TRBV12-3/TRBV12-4,CASSDALGAYEQYF,TGTGCCAGCAGTGATGCCCTAGGGGCCTACGAGCAGTACTTC
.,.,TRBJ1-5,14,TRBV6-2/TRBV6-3,CASRQQGGNQPQHF,TGTGCCAGCAGACAACAGGGTGGCAATCAGCCCCAGCATTTT
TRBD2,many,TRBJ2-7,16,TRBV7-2,CASRQTSGVSSYEQYF,TGTGCCAGCAGGCAGACTAGCGGGGTTAGCTCCTACGAGCAGTACTTC
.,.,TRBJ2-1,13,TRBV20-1,CSAGQGGSNEQFF,TGCAGTGCAGGACAGGGAGGGAGCAATGAGCAGTTCTTC
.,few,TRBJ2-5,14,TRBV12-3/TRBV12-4,CASSPLTATETQYF,TGTGCCAGCAGCCCCCTGACAGCCACAGAGACCCAGTACTTC
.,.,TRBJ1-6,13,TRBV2,CASSLFGNSPLHF,TGTGCCAGCAGCCTGTTCGGGAATTCACCCCTCCACTTT
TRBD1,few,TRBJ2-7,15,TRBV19,CASRASTGSSYEQYF,TGTGCCAGTAGAGCCTCGACAGGGAGCTCCTACGAGCAGTACTTC